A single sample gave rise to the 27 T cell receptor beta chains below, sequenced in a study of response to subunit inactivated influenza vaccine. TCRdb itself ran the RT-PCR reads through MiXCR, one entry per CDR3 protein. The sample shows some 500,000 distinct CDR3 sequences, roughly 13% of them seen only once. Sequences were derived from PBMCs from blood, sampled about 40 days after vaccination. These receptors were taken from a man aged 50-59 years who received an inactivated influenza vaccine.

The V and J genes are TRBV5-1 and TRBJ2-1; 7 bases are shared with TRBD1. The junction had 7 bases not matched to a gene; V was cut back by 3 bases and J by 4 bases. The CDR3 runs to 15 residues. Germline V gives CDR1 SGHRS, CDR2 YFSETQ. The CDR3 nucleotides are TGCGCCAGCAGCTACACAGGGGCGACATACAATGAGCAGTTCTTC. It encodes CASSYTGATYNEQFF.

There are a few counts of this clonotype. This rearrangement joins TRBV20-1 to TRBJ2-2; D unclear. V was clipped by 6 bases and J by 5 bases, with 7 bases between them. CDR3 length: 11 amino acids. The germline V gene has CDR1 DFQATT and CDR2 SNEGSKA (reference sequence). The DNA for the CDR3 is TGCAGTGCGCCAAGGACCGGGGAGCTGTTTTTT. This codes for CSAPRTGELFF.

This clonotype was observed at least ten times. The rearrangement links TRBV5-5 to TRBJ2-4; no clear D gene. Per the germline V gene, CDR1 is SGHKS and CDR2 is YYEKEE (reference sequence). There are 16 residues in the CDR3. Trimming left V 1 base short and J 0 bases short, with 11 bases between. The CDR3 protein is CASSLLWAQAKNIQYF. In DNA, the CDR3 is TGTGCCAGCAGCTTGTTGTGGGCGCAAGCCAAAAACATTCAGTACTTC.

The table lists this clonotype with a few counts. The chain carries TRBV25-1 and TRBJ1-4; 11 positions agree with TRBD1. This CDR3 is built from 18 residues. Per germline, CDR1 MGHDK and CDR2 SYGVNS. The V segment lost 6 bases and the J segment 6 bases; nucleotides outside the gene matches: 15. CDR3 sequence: CASSNVRGQGDRDEKLFF. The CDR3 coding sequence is TGTGCCAGCAGCAACGTTAGGGGACAGGGGGATCGTGATGAAAAACTGTTTTTT.

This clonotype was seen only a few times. The CDR3 is CASSTIGTGLYNEQFF. CDR3 nucleotide sequence: TGTGCCAGCAGCACAATCGGGACAGGCCTCTACAATGAGCAGTTCTTC. The V call is TRBV5-4, the J call TRBJ2-1; 8 nucleotides align to TRBD1. CDR1 and CDR2 (germline): SGHNT, YYREEE (reference sequence). The ends lost 4 bases at V and 3 bases at J; junction bases unmatched: 9. The CDR3 covers 16 residues.

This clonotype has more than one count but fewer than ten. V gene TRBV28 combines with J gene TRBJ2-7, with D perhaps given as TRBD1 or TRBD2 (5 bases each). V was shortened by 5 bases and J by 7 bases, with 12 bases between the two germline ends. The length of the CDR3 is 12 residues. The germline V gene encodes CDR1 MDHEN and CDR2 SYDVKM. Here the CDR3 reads CASSTGTKEQYF. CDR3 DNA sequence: TGTGCCAGCAGTACCGGGACCAAGGAGCAGTACTTC.

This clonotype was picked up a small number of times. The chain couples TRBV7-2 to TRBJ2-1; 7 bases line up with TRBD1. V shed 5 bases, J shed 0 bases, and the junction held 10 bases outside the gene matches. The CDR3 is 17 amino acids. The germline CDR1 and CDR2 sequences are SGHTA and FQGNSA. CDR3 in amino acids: CASSARGGQFSYNEQFF. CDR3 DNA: TGTGCCAGCAGCGCACGAGGGGGACAGTTCTCCTACAATGAGCAGTTCTTC. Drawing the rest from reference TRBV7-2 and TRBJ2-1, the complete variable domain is GAGVSQSPSNKVTEKGKDVELRCDPISGHTALYWYRQSLGQGLEFLIYFQGNSAPDKSGLPSDRFSAERTGGSVSTLTIQRTQQEDSAVYLCASSARGGQFSYNEQFFGPGTRLTVL.

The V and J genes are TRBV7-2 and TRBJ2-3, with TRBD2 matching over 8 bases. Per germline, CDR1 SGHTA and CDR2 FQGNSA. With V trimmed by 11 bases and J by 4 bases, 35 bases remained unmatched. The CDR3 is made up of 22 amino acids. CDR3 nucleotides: TGTGCCGCCAGCAGTTCTACCGGGTCTACTAGCGGAAACCACCAGGCCGCAGATACGCAGTATTTT. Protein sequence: CAASSSTGSTSGNHQAADTQYF.

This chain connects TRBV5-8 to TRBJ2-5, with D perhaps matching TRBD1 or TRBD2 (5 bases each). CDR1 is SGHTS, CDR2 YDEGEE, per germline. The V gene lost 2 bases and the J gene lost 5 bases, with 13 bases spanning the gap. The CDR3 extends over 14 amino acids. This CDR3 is CASSLGTTRETQYF. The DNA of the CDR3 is TGTGCCAGCAGCTTAGGGACGACGAGGGAGACCCAGTACTTC.

The CDR3 here is CASSLDRAGGDEQFF. CDR3 nucleotides: TGTGCCAGCAGTTTGGACCGGGCAGGGGGGGATGAGCAGTTCTTC. The rearrangement joins TRBV12-3 or TRBV12-4 to TRBJ2-1; possibly TRBD1 or TRBD2 for D (7 bases each). Trimming left V 3 bases short and J 8 bases short, with 17 bases between. This CDR3 comprises 15 residues.

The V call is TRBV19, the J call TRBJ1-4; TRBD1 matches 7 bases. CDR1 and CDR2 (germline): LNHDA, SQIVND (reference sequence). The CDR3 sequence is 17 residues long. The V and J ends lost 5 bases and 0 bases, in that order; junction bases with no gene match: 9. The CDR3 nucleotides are TGTGCCAGTAGTGGGACAGTATTAGACCCAACTAATGAAAAACTGTTTTTT. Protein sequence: CASSGTVLDPTNEKLFF.

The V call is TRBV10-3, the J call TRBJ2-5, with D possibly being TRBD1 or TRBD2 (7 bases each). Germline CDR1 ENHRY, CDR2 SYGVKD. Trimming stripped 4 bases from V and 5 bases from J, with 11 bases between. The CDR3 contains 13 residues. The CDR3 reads CAISGQGGETQYF. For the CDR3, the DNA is TGTGCCATCAGTGGACAGGGAGGGGAGACCCAGTACTTC.

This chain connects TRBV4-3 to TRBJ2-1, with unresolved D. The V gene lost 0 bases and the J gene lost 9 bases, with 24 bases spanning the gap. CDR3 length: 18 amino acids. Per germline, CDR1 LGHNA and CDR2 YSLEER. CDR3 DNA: TGCGCCAGCAGCCAAGACGTTATATCGGCCTCCACTTTTAGTGAGCAGTTCTTC. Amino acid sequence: CASSQDVISASTFSEQFF.

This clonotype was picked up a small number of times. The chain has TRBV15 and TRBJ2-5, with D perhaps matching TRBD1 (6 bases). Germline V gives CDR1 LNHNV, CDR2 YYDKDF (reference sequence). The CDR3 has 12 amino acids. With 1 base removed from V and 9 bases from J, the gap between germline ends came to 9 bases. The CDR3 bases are TGTGCCACCAGCAGAGGACAGGAGGCCCAGTACTTC. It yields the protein CATSRGQEAQYF.

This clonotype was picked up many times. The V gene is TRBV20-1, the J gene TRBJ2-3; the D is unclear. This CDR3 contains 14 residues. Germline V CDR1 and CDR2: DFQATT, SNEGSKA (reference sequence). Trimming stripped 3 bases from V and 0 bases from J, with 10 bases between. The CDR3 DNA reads TGCAGTGCTAGTGGTCAGTCTAGCACAGATACGCAGTATTTT. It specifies CSASGQSSTDTQYF.

The CDR3 loop is CASSPSKANYGYTF. The CDR3 DNA reads as TGTGCCAGCAGTCCCTCGAAGGCTAACTATGGCTACACCTTC. This sequence joins TRBV6-5 and TRBJ1-2; D ambiguous. Trimming stripped 5 bases from V and 0 bases from J, with 10 bases between. This CDR3 is 14 amino acids long. Germline V gene sequence: CDR1 MNHEY, CDR2 SVGAGI.

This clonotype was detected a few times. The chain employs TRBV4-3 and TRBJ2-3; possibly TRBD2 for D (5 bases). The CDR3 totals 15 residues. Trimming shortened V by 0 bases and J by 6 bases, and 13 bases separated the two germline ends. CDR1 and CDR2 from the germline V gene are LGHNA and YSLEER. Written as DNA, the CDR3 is TGCGCCAGCAGCCAAGATCGAGTCGGGGTGGATACGCAGTATTTT. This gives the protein CASSQDRVGVDTQYF.

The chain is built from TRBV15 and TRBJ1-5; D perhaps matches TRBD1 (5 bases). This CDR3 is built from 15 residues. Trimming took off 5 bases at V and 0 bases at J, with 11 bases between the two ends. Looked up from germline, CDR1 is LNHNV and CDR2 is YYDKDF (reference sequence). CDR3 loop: CATSGDRLSNQPQHF. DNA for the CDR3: TGTGCCACCAGCGGCGACAGACTTAGCAATCAGCCCCAGCATTTT.

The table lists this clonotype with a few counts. CDR3 sequence reads: CASRGAAYNEQFF. The CDR3 nucleotides read TGTGCCAGCCGGGGGGCGGCCTACAATGAGCAGTTCTTC. The chain couples TRBV12-3 or TRBV12-4 to TRBJ2-1, with D possibly matching TRBD2 (7 bases). V gave up 8 bases and J gave up 2 bases, with 10 bases separating them. The CDR3 is 13 amino acids.

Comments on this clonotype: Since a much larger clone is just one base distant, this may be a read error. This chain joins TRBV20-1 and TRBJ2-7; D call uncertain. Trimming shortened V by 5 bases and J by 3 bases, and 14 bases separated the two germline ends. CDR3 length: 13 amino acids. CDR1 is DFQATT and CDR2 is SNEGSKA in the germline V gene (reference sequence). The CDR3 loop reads CSAVRTSDYEQYF. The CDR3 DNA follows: TGCAGTGCTGTCCGGACCAGTGACTACGAGCAGTACTTC.

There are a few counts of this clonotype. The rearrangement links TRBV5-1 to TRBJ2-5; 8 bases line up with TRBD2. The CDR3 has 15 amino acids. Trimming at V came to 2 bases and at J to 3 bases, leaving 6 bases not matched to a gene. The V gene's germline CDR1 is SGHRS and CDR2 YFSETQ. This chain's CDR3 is CASSLTGTRKETQYF. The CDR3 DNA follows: TGCGCCAGCAGCTTAACCGGGACTAGGAAAGAGACCCAGTACTTC.

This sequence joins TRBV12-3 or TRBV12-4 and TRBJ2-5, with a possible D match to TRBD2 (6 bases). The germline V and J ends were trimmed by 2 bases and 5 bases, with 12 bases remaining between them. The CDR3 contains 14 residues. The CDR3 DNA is TGTGCCAGCAGTTTATGGCGGGGCGACGAGACCCAGTACTTC. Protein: CASSLWRGDETQYF.

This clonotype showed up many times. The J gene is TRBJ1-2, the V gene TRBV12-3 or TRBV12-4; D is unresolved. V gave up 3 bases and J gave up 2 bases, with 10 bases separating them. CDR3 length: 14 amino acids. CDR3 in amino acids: CASSFGGGNYGYTF. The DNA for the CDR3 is TGTGCCAGCAGTTTCGGAGGCGGGAACTATGGCTACACCTTC.

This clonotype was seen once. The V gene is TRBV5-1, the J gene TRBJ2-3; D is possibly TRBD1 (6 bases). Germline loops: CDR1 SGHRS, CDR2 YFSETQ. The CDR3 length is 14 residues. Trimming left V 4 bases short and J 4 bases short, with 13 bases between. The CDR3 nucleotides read TGCGCCAGCAGCGCACAGGGTCCAGCAGATACGCAGTATTTT. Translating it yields CASSAQGPADTQYF.

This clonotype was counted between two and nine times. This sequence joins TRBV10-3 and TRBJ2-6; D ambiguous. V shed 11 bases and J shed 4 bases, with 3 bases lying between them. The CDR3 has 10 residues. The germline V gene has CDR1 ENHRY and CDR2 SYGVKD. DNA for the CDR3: TGTGCCGCCGGGGCCAACGTCCTGACTTTC. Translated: CAAGANVLTF.

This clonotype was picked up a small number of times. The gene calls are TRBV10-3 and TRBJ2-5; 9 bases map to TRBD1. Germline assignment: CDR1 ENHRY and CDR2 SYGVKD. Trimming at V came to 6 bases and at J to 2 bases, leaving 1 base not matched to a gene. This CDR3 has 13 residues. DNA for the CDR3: TGTGCCATCAGGGGACAGGGACAAGAGACCCAGTACTTC. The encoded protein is CAIRGQGQETQYF.

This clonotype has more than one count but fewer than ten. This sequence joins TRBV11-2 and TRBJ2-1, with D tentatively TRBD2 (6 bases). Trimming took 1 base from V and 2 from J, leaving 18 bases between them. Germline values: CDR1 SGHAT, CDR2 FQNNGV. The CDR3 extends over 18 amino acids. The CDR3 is CASSLGGAVPGAYNEQFF. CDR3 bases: TGTGCCAGCAGCTTAGGTGGGGCAGTCCCGGGGGCCTACAATGAGCAGTTCTTC.